Listed here are 10 T cell receptor beta chains from one sample, sequenced in a study of shared clonotypes between healthy human individuals. The protocol was immunoSEQ multiplex PCR, while the TCRdb copy is restricted to in-frame clones and leaves out a portion. In the table there are fewer than 2.5 million clones, 80% to 95% of which are singletons. The sample was naive CD4+ T cells from PBMCs. As to subset: CD45RA+ positively selected. The receptor source for this set is a man aged 18 to 29 in good health. Some clones in this sample may be carry-over from other donors' samples.

The V gene is TRBV5-1, the J gene TRBJ2-7, with TRBD2 identical over 10 bases. Germline V CDR1 and CDR2: SGHRS, YFSETQ. V was pared by 4 bases and J by 4 bases, with 8 bases of the junction left unmatched. There are 15 residues in the CDR3. CDR3 sequence (DNA): TGCGCCAGCAGCGCCGCTAGCGGGAGCTCATACGAGCAGTACTTC. Translating gives CASSAASGSSYEQYF.

V gene TRBV6-6 combines with J gene TRBJ1-5, with D uncertain. Trimming stripped 5 bases from V and 0 bases from J, with 5 bases between. The CDR3 consists of 13 residues. The V gene's germline CDR1 is MNHNY and CDR2 SVGAGI (reference sequence). CDR3 sequence: CASSTNSNQPQHF. The CDR3 DNA sequence: TGTGCCAGCAGTACAAATAGCAATCAGCCCCAGCATTTT.

The genes are TRBV18 and TRBJ2-6; no definite D call. The CDR3 covers 16 residues. Trimming shortened V by 2 bases and J by 0 bases, and 8 bases separated the two germline ends. Germline-derived CDR1 and CDR2 are KGHSH and LQKENI. The CDR3, as DNA: TGTGCCAGCTCACCAAAGTACAGCTCTGGGGCCAACGTCCTGACTTTC. This sequence encodes CASSPKYSSGANVLTF.

The chain links TRBV2 to TRBJ2-2; weak D call: TRBD2 (6 bases). CDR1 and CDR2 (germline): SNHLY, FYNNEI. V gave up 4 bases and J gave up 2 bases, with 14 bases separating them. The CDR3 is made up of 16 amino acids. The CDR3 reads CASSVEGLLNTGELFF. The CDR3 DNA reads as TGTGCCAGCAGTGTGGAGGGTCTGTTAAACACCGGGGAGCTGTTTTTT.

This rearrangement joins TRBV28 to TRBJ1-2; no reliable D call. The germline CDR1 and CDR2 sequences are MDHEN and SYDVKM. The CDR3 is made up of 11 amino acids. The germline V and J ends were trimmed by 10 bases and 2 bases, with 8 bases remaining between them. CDR3 amino acids: CATVSNYGYTF. The CDR3 nucleotides read TGTGCCACCGTATCCAACTATGGCTACACCTTC.

The chain combines TRBV6-5 with TRBJ2-7; the D call may be TRBD1 or TRBD2 (5 bases each). V was cut by 6 bases and J by 6 bases, with 21 bases left in between. The CDR3 totals 15 residues. Germline V gene sequence: CDR1 MNHEY, CDR2 SVGAGI. For the CDR3, the DNA is TGTGCCAGCAGCGAGTCGGGGACCGCTTTTCTCGAGCAGTACTTC. Translation: CASSESGTAFLEQYF.

The CDR3 DNA sequence: TGCGCCAGCGCGGCGGTAGCGGGAGGGCCCGAGACCCAGTACTTC. As protein: CASAAVAGGPETQYF. The chain joins TRBV5-1 to TRBJ2-5; 11 bases agree with TRBD2. Germline values: CDR1 SGHRS, CDR2 YFSETQ. V lost 7 bases, J lost 5 bases, and 10 bases stayed unmatched. This CDR3 is 15 amino acids long.

V is TRBV19 and J is TRBJ1-5; TRBD1 matches at 7 bases. The CDR3 is 15 amino acids. The germline CDR1 and CDR2 sequences are LNHDA and SQIVND (reference sequence). Trimming cost V 6 bases and J 4 bases; bases outside gene matches: 9. CDR3 protein: CASSHRGSVNQPQHF. The CDR3 DNA reads as TGTGCCAGTAGCCACAGGGGTTCTGTTAATCAGCCCCAGCATTTT.

This chain joins TRBV5-1 and TRBJ2-7, with 11 bases identical to TRBD2. This CDR3 has 16 amino acids. Germline loops: CDR1 SGHRS, CDR2 YFSETQ. J gave up 1 base and V 2 bases, and 5 bases lay outside the gene matches. In DNA form, the CDR3 reads TGCGCCAGCAGCTTACTTCTAGCGGGAGGTTCCTACGAGCAGTACTTC. This codes for CASSLLLAGGSYEQYF.

J is TRBJ1-2 and V is TRBV29-1, with 8 nucleotides matching TRBD1. Looked up from germline, CDR1 is SQVTM and CDR2 is ANQGSEA. This CDR3 is built from 14 residues. V lost 5 bases to trimming and J lost 4 bases; unmatched junction nucleotides: 9. CDR3 loop: CSVFIRGQGYGYTF. Written as DNA, the CDR3 is TGCAGCGTTTTTATCAGGGGGCAGGGCTATGGCTACACCTTC.